The rows below give T cell receptor beta chains drawn from one sample of a study of blood T cell repertoires in COVID-19. Some clones are missing from TCRdb's copy, which holds only in-frame ones; the method was immunoSEQ multiplex PCR. The table includes over 70,000 clones, around 88% detected once. Material for sequencing was peripheral blood. The receptors derive from a woman older than 75 with acute or convalescent COVID-19. CDR3s include the opening cysteine and the closing phenylalanine or tryptophan. The order of the fields is J gene, D gene, CDR3 length, V gene, CDR3 protein. A D gene is named only where the DNA matches it firmly.

TRBJ1-2	-	13	TRBV2	CASRGERAHRYTF
TRBJ2-7	TRBD1	13	TRBV10-3	CAIGQEDSYEQYF
TRBJ1-1	TRBD1	13	TRBV12-3/TRBV12-4	CASSSGGLAEAFF
TRBJ2-2	-	14	TRBV4-1	CASSQDRGTGELFF
TRBJ1-2	-	15	TRBV7-2	CASSPLVSGVGGYTF
TRBJ2-2	-	14	TRBV5-1	CASSLVAGSGELFF
TRBJ2-1	-	14	TRBV29-1	CSASGEGRYNEQFF
TRBJ2-3	-	14	TRBV24-1	CATSDPTRTDTQYF
TRBJ2-2	-	16	TRBV2	CASSGRGRGRTGELFF
TRBJ2-1	TRBD1	15	TRBV6-5	CASSKPGQGFNEQFF
TRBJ1-5	TRBD1	13	TRBV19	CASSRDSGQPQHF
TRBJ1-2	-	13	TRBV5-1	CASSPTATESYTF
TRBJ1-4	-	15	TRBV27	CASSSAGNLNEKLFF
TRBJ2-7	-	15	TRBV6-5	CASSPTEASYYEQYF
TRBJ1-4	TRBD1	14	TRBV5-1	CASSLGDSNEKLFF
TRBJ2-6	-	18	TRBV7-3	CASSPSPLGKGGANVLTF
TRBJ1-3	-	12	TRBV12-3/TRBV12-4	CASSPPGNTIYF
TRBJ1-2	TRBD1	15	TRBV5-1	CASSSGGGQGVGYTF
TRBJ2-7	TRBD1	15	TRBV7-6	CASSLGGGQAYEQYF
TRBJ2-6	TRBD1	19	TRBV19	CASRIKDRTVGSGANVLTF
TRBJ2-7	-	14	TRBV27	CASSFVGRVYEQYF
TRBJ2-7	-	13	TRBV6-4	CASSPRSGYEQYF
TRBJ1-4	TRBD1	13	TRBV5-1	CASSSRQGGKLFF
TRBJ2-2	-	15	TRBV18	CASSPGQGNTGELFF
TRBJ2-1	-	20	TRBV6-1	CASSGPSGEFTGAWKAEQFF
TRBJ1-2	TRBD1	15	TRBV3-1/TRBV3-2	CASSYQGVIGYGYTF